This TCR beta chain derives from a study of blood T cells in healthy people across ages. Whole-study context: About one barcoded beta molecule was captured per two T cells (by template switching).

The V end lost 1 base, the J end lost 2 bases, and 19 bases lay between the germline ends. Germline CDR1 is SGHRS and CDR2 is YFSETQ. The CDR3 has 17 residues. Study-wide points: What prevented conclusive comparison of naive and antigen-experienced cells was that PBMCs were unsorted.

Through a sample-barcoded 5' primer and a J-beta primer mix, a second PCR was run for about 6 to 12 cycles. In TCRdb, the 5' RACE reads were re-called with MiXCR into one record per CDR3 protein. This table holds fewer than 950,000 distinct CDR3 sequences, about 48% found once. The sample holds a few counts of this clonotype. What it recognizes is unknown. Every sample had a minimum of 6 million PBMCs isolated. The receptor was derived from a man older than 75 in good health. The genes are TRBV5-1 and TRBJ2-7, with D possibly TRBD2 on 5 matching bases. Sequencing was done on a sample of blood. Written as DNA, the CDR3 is TGCGCCAGCAGCTTGAGGACTCCTGCCAACCCCCCCTACGAGCAGTACTTC. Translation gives CASSLRTPANPPYEQYF.